These T cell receptor beta chains were read from a single sample in a study of T cell changes during pregnancy in multiple sclerosis. The assay was immunoSEQ multiplex PCR, and TCRdb's table has in-frame clones only and misses some. The data show 25,000 to 40,000 clones, about nine tenths seen once. The sample consisted of CD8+ T cells from peripheral blood mononuclear cells, taken in the second trimester of pregnancy. Every receptor here comes from a female donor in good health, enrolled as a control in a pregnancy study. CDR3s include the opening cysteine and the closing phenylalanine or tryptophan. The D gene is left open where the match is weak. Clone size appears in some rows only: once, few, many, or a class for an expanded clone.

>TRBV27|TRBJ2-3|TRBD2|few
CASSSGGVPDTQYF
TGTGCCAGCAGTTCTGGGGGGGTCCCGGATACGCAGTATTTT
>TRBV4-3|TRBJ2-3|-|few
CASSPRRGGTDTQYF
TGCGCCAGCAGCCCCCGACGGGGTGGCACAGATACGCAGTATTTT
>TRBV15|TRBJ2-1|-|-
CATSRHKIDEQFF
TGTGCCACCAGCAGACACAAGATTGATGAGCAGTTCTTC
>TRBV9|TRBJ2-1|TRBD2|-
CASSGTSGGYNEQFF
TGTGCCAGCAGTGGGACTAGCGGGGGTTACAATGAGCAGTTCTTC
>TRBV29-1|TRBJ1-2|TRBD1|-
CSAPGQGLDYTF
TGCAGCGCACCGGGACAGGGGCTTGACTACACCTTC
>TRBV30|TRBJ1-2|TRBD1|-
CAWSPGTGYGYTF
TGTGCCTGGAGTCCCGGGACAGGCTATGGCTACACCTTC
>TRBV6-1|TRBJ1-4|TRBD1|-
CASSERGQGREKLFF
TGTGCCAGCAGTGAAAGAGGACAGGGTCGAGAAAAACTGTTTTTT
>TRBV7-2|TRBJ2-2|-|-
CASRNRSDRGMNTGELFF
TGTGCCAGCCGGAATCGGTCGGATCGGGGTATGAACACCGGGGAGCTGTTTTTT
>TRBV4-1|TRBJ1-1|-|-
CASSQEPNYGTEAFF
TGCGCCAGCAGCCAAGAACCCAATTACGGCACTGAAGCTTTCTTT
>TRBV7-9|TRBJ2-2|TRBD2|-
CASRSTSGTNTGELFF
TGTGCCAGCAGATCCACTAGCGGGACAAACACCGGGGAGCTGTTTTTT